This TCR beta chain originates from a study of T cell responses to AZD1222 COVID-19 vaccine. General study points: Females made up more of the donors, who were largely white British, and clonal diversity may have come out too low. Repertoire sampling was restricted to post-peak T cell response timepoints. It was only 6 or 7 AZD1222 recipients who were seropositive at baseline.

The germline V and J ends were trimmed by 6 bases and 2 bases, with 8 bases remaining between them. Germline V gene lookup returns CDR1 MNHNY and CDR2 SVGAGI (reference sequence). CDR3 length: 14 residues. The assay was immunoSEQ multiplex PCR, and TCRdb's table has in-frame clones only and misses some. The sample shows tens of thousands of clones, approximately 90% of them seen only once. Of note for this clone: Its specificity is unknown.

This TCR was recovered from an adult who received the MenACWY meningococcal vaccine as a control. The sequenced sample was peripheral blood, obtained 28 days after the second dose of the MenACWY control vaccine. V and J are TRBV6-6 and TRBJ2-6, with D tentatively TRBD1 or TRBD2 (5 bases each). The CDR3 bases are TGTGCCAGCAGGGGGGTTGCTGGGGCCAACGTCCTGACTTTC. It codes for CASRGVAGANVLTF.